Each of the 29 T cell receptor beta chains below was sequenced from the same sample in a study of T cell responses to AZD1222 COVID-19 vaccine. Profiling relied on immunoSEQ multiplex PCR, and the TCRdb table lists in-frame clones only, not all of them. The sample carries roughly 100,000 clones, 80% to 85% recorded once. The sequencing here drew on peripheral blood, taken on day 0 of AZD1222 vaccination. These receptor sequences come from an adult in good health.

This sequence joins TRBV15 and TRBJ2-6; D call uncertain. With 3 bases removed from V and 0 bases from J, the gap between germline ends came to 6 bases. Germline-derived CDR1 and CDR2 are LNHNV and YYDKDF (reference sequence). This CDR3 is 15 amino acids long. CDR3 sequence (DNA): TGTGCCACCAGCAGTAAAACCTCTGGGGCCAACGTCCTGACTTTC. It is translated as CATSSKTSGANVLTF.

The chain employs TRBV12-3 or TRBV12-4 and TRBJ1-5; 7 bases line up with TRBD1. This CDR3 contains 13 residues. V shed 6 bases, J shed 7 bases, and the junction held 6 bases outside the gene matches. The CDR3 region has the DNA TGTGCCAGCAGACGACAGGGAGGACAGCCCCAGCATTTT. Protein sequence: CASRRQGGQPQHF.

The chain carries TRBV6-6 and TRBJ2-7; 7 bases are shared with TRBD2. The CDR3 is 12 residues long. Germline V lookup: CDR1 MNHNY, CDR2 SVGAGI (reference sequence). Losses at the gene ends were 5 bases for V and 3 bases for J; bases not matched to a gene: 1. This chain's CDR3 is CASSGGGYEQYF. CDR3 DNA: TGTGCCAGCAGTGGGGGGGGCTACGAGCAGTACTTC.

The genes are TRBV6-2 or TRBV6-3 and TRBJ1-2; D remains unclear. Germline V gene lookup returns CDR1 MNHEY and CDR2 SVGEGT. CDR3 size: 14 residues. V was pared by 0 bases and J by 4 bases, with 9 bases between. CDR3 sequence (DNA): TGTGCCAGCAGTTACTCGAGAAGTCCCTATGGCTACACCTTC. Translated, it gives CASSYSRSPYGYTF.

V and J are TRBV27 and TRBJ1-6, with D hard to call. This CDR3 spans 15 amino acids. With 4 bases removed from V and 8 bases from J, the gap between germline ends came to 15 bases. Germline loops: CDR1 MNHEY, CDR2 SMNVEV (reference sequence). The CDR3: CASSSEYSSHSPLHF. CDR3 coding DNA: TGTGCCAGCAGTTCGGAGTATTCATCCCATTCACCCCTCCACTTT.

This chain connects TRBV19 to TRBJ1-2, with D hard to call. The CDR3 is made up of 14 amino acids. V was trimmed by 4 bases and J by 0 bases, leaving 9 bases between them. The germline V gene encodes CDR1 LNHDA and CDR2 SQIVND (reference sequence). CDR3 in DNA: TGTGCCAGTAGTAGCCTGTCGTCTAACTATGGCTACACCTTC. Translating gives CASSSLSSNYGYTF.

V gene TRBV25-1 combines with J gene TRBJ1-3, with D tentatively TRBD1 (6 bases). Germline CDR1 reads MGHDK; CDR2 reads SYGVNS. There are 16 residues in the CDR3. V was clipped by 7 bases and J by 3 bases, with 19 bases between them. The CDR3 nucleotides read TGTGCCAGCACACAGGCAGGGGACTCTGGTGGAAACACCATATATTTT. The encoded protein is CASTQAGDSGGNTIYF.

J is TRBJ2-7 and V is TRBV4-3; possibly TRBD2 for D (5 bases). The CDR3 is 16 amino acids. Germline CDR1 is LGHNA and CDR2 is YSLEER. V lost 0 bases and J lost 2, with 14 bases in between. This CDR3 is CASSQETAGGTYEQYF. In DNA form, the CDR3 reads TGCGCCAGCAGCCAAGAAACGGCAGGAGGAACCTACGAGCAGTACTTC.

This chain joins TRBV12-3 or TRBV12-4 and TRBJ2-2, with D tentatively TRBD2 (5 bases). This CDR3 has 13 amino acids. V lost 6 bases and J 6 bases, leaving 11 bases between the germline ends. The CDR3 protein is CASRRVGAGELFF. CDR3 DNA: TGTGCCAGCAGAAGAGTGGGAGCCGGGGAGCTGTTTTTT.

There are a few counts of this clone. This chain joins TRBV5-1 and TRBJ2-5, with a possible D match to TRBD2 (5 bases). CDR1 and CDR2 (germline): SGHRS, YFSETQ. This CDR3 has 14 residues. Trimming left V 7 bases short and J 2 bases short, with 15 bases between. CDR3 in amino acids: CASYRGTTQETQYF. CDR3 DNA sequence: TGCGCCAGCTACCGGGGAACTACACAAGAGACCCAGTACTTC.

The V gene is TRBV13, the J gene TRBJ2-3; D is unclear. V gave up 2 bases and J gave up 0 bases, with 9 bases separating them. This CDR3 has 15 amino acids. CDR1 and CDR2 (germline): PRHDT, FYEKMQ (reference sequence). CDR3 bases: TGTGCCAGCAGCTTAATGCGCCCTAGCACAGATACGCAGTATTTT. This gives the protein CASSLMRPSTDTQYF.

The chain uses TRBV4-2 and TRBJ1-2; 7 bases fit TRBD1. This CDR3 has 15 residues. J gave up 3 bases and V 1 base, and 5 bases lay outside the gene matches. The germline V gene has CDR1 LGHNA and CDR2 YNFKEQ. CDR3 loop: CASSQGQGRDYGYTF. For the CDR3, the DNA is TGTGCCAGCAGCCAAGGACAGGGTAGGGACTATGGCTACACCTTC.

This clone was seen a single time. The rearrangement uses TRBV18 and TRBJ1-6; D gene unclear. V was trimmed by 3 bases and J by 8 bases, leaving 11 bases between them. Germline lookup yields CDR1 KGHSH and CDR2 LQKENI. The CDR3 is 14 residues long. Here the CDR3 reads CASSPQGLDSPLHF. DNA of the CDR3: TGTGCCAGCTCACCCCAAGGCCTCGATTCACCCCTCCACTTT. Looking up the rest from reference TRBV18 and TRBJ1-6 gives the full variable domain: NAGVMQNPRHLVRRRGQEARLRCSPMKGHSHVYWYRQLPEEGLKFMVYLQKENIIDESGMPKERFSAEFPKEGPSILRIQQVVRGDSAAYFCASSPQGLDSPLHFGNGTRLTVT.

This chain links TRBV12-5 with TRBJ2-7; TRBD2 matches 10 bases. This CDR3 is 14 amino acids long. Germline V gene sequence: CDR1 LGHNT, CDR2 FRNRAP. Trimming removed 8 bases from V and 6 bases from J; junction bases left unmatched: 10. The CDR3 reads CASTTTSGVREQYF. The CDR3 bases are TGTGCTAGTACTACCACTAGCGGGGTTCGCGAGCAGTACTTC. Together with reference TRBV12-5 and TRBJ2-7, the CDR3 gives the full variable domain: DARVTQTPRHKVTEMGQEVTMRCQPILGHNTVFWYRQTMMQGLELLAYFRNRAPLDDSGMPKDRFSAEMPDATLATLKIQPSEPRDSAVYFCASTTTSGVREQYFGPGTRLTVT.

V is TRBV7-8 and J is TRBJ2-2, with 7 bases fitting TRBD2. Germline CDR1 is SGHVS and CDR2 is FQNEAQ. This CDR3 is built from 16 residues. J lost 1 base, V lost 5 bases, and 7 bases had no gene match. The CDR3 region has the DNA TGTGCCAGCAGCCTATTGGGCGGGGGGAACACCGGGGAGCTGTTTTTT. It yields the protein CASSLLGGGNTGELFF.

On this clone itself: Compared with germline, one end of the junction differs, possibly owing to a read error. CDR3 nucleotides: TGTGTCAGCAGCCGACTAGCGGGAGAAGGCGAGCAGTACTTC. Protein: CVSSRLAGEGEQYF. This chain uses TRBV6-5 with TRBJ2-7; TRBD2 aligns across 12 bases. The CDR3 totals 14 residues. CDR1 is MNHEY and CDR2 is SVGAGI in the germline V gene.

The J gene is TRBJ2-7, the V gene TRBV5-4; TRBD2 matches 11 bases. The V segment lost 2 bases and the J segment 0 bases; nucleotides outside the gene matches: 4. The CDR3 covers 16 residues. Per the germline V gene, CDR1 is SGHNT and CDR2 is YYREEE (reference sequence). The CDR3 nucleotides read TGTGCCAGCAGCTTACCGACTAGCGGGATCTCCTACGAGCAGTACTTC. Protein sequence: CASSLPTSGISYEQYF. The full variable domain, with the rest looked up from reference TRBV5-4 and TRBJ2-7, is ETGVTQSPTHLIKTRGQQVTLRCSSQSGHNTVSWYQQALGQGPQFIFQYYREEENGRGNFPPRFSGLQFPNYSSELNVNALELDDSALYLCASSLPTSGISYEQYFGPGTRLTVT.

This clone showed up just once. The rearrangement links TRBV29-1 to TRBJ1-3; D not resolved. Germline V gene sequence: CDR1 SQVTM, CDR2 ANQGSEA. The CDR3 is 14 amino acids. The CDR3 region has the DNA TGCAGGGATCAGGACGGTGGCTCTGGAAACACCATATATTTT. Protein: CRDQDGGSGNTIYF.

This chain links TRBV24-1 with TRBJ1-1; D ambiguous. Deletions cut 7 bases from V and 2 bases from J, with 7 bases between. CDR3 length equals 12 residues. From germline, CDR1 is KGHDR and CDR2 SFDVKD. The CDR3 loop is CATSDSNTEAFF. The CDR3 DNA reads TGTGCCACCAGCGACTCTAACACTGAAGCTTTCTTT.

The rearrangement uses TRBV11-3 and TRBJ1-1, with D unresolved. CDR1 and CDR2 from the germline V gene are SGHNT and YENEEA. Trimming shortened V by 3 bases and J by 7 bases, and 15 bases separated the two germline ends. The CDR3 contains 14 residues. The DNA of the CDR3 is TGTGCCAGCAGCTTGGGTCCCCCGGTTTTTGAAGCTTTCTTT. The encoded protein is CASSLGPPVFEAFF.

The chain employs TRBV4-3 and TRBJ2-1; D possibly corresponds to TRBD2 (5 bases). Per germline, CDR1 LGHNA and CDR2 YSLEER. This CDR3 has 14 residues. Deletions cut 3 bases from V and 9 bases from J, with 15 bases between. In nucleotides, the CDR3 is TGCGCCAGCAGCCAGCGAACGGGGAGTATTGAGCAGTTCTTC. Its translation is CASSQRTGSIEQFF.

This chain connects TRBV19 to TRBJ1-2, with D uncertain. This CDR3 is built from 16 residues. The germline V and J ends were trimmed by 5 bases and 0 bases, with 16 bases remaining between them. Germline CDR1 is LNHDA and CDR2 is SQIVND (reference sequence). CDR3 DNA: TGTGCCAGTAGTCATAGCGCGAAACTTTCTAACTATGGCTACACCTTC. Translating gives CASSHSAKLSNYGYTF.

The chain links TRBV5-5 to TRBJ2-7; D may correspond to TRBD1 or TRBD2 (5 bases each). The CDR3 consists of 14 residues. The germline gives CDR1 SGHKS, CDR2 YYEKEE (reference sequence). The V end was cut by 8 bases, the J end by 6 bases, with 21 bases between. CDR3 residues: CASSRDPSLGEQYF. As DNA, the CDR3 is TGTGCCAGTTCCAGGGACCCGTCCTTGGGCGAGCAGTACTTC.

In its sample, this clone was seen a few times. This chain links TRBV6-2 or TRBV6-3 with TRBJ1-5; 9 bases line up with TRBD1. The CDR3 runs to 15 residues. With 6 bases clipped from V and 2 bases from J, the junction kept 5 bases outside the gene matches. CDR1 and CDR2 from the germline V gene are MNHEY and SVGEGT. The CDR3 DNA follows: TGTGCCAGCAGCAAGGGACAGGGCCGCAATCAGCCCCAGCATTTT. Protein: CASSKGQGRNQPQHF.

The gene calls are TRBV4-3 and TRBJ2-1, with D possibly TRBD1 on 6 matching bases. The CDR3 length is 15 residues. Germline V gene sequence: CDR1 LGHNA, CDR2 YSLEER. V was trimmed by 6 bases and J by 0 bases, leaving 12 bases between them. This CDR3 is CASRPGTYSYNEQFF. For the CDR3, the DNA is TGCGCCAGCAGGCCCGGGACATACTCCTACAATGAGCAGTTCTTC.

V and J are TRBV5-1 and TRBJ1-3, with no clear D. CDR1 and CDR2 (germline): SGHRS, YFSETQ. The V end was cut by 3 bases, the J end by 0 bases, with 13 bases between. The length of the CDR3 is 16 residues. The CDR3 DNA reads TGCGCCAGCAGCTATGGACGGCAGAACTCTGGAAACACCATATATTTT. It codes for CASSYGRQNSGNTIYF.

The chain uses TRBV2 and TRBJ1-2, with unresolved D. The CDR3 is 12 amino acids. V was shortened by 6 bases and J by 8 bases, with 13 bases between the two germline ends. Germline CDR1 is SNHLY and CDR2 is FYNNEI. The CDR3 bases are TGTGCCAGCAGGGGAGACGGCTCCGGCTACACCTTC. Amino acids: CASRGDGSGYTF. Full variable domain (missing parts from reference TRBV2 and TRBJ1-2): EPEVTQTPSHQVTQMGQEVILRCVPISNHLYFYWYRQILGQKVEFLVSFYNNEISEKSEIFDDQFSVERPDGSNFTLKIRSTKLEDSAMYFCASRGDGSGYTFGSGTRLTVV.

The chain joins TRBV7-2 to TRBJ1-4, with D maybe TRBD1 (6 bases). Trimming left V 0 bases short and J 5 bases short, with 13 bases between. The length of the CDR3 is 16 residues. Germline V gives CDR1 SGHTA, CDR2 FQGNSA. CDR3 DNA sequence: TGTGCCAGCAGCTTAGCGCCGGGGCAGGGGAATGAAAAACTGTTTTTT. Its translation is CASSLAPGQGNEKLFF.

This clone was found once. The rearrangement joins TRBV28 to TRBJ1-6, with a possible D match to TRBD1 (6 bases). This CDR3 region has 13 residues. Germline lookup yields CDR1 MDHEN and CDR2 SYDVKM. Trimming stripped 8 bases from V and 8 bases from J, with 13 bases between. This CDR3 reads CASFRDMYSPLHF. In nucleotides, the CDR3 is TGTGCCAGCTTCCGGGACATGTATTCACCCCTCCACTTT.